This T cell receptor beta chain comes out of a study of graft-versus-host responses after intestinal transplantation. The overall study: Induction with anti-thymocyte globulin, then tacrolimus and steroids for around three years, was given to all recipients. Study-level results: Subjects displaying graft-donor T cell macrochimerism possessed elevated graft-versus-host to host-versus-graft clonal ratios inside allografts.

The V gene's germline CDR1 is WSHSY and CDR2 SAAADI. CDR3 length: 15 amino acids. V was clipped by 2 bases and J by 6 bases, with 14 bases between them. Sequencing used immunoSEQ multiplex PCR; TCRdb keeps in-frame clones, though not all of them. The table lists about 41,000 clones, about 95% of them singletons, with approximately 0.53% in the top ten. Comment on this clone: Its specificity is unknown.

The specimen was unstimulated CD8+ T cells sorted from spleen or lymph node cells, collected before transplant. The clonotype comes from a human donor who was the organ donor for an intestinal transplant. The chain recombines TRBV10-2 with TRBJ2-1, with TRBD1 as a possible D gene (5 bases). In DNA, the CDR3 is TGCGCCAGCAGTGAGCCACGTCGGACAAGCAATGAGCAGTTCTTC. Translating it yields CASSEPRRTSNEQFF.